This T cell receptor (beta chain) was sequenced in a study of T cell responses to AZD1222 COVID-19 vaccine. Notes on the study in general: The CD4 TCRs associated with vaccination extended across spike and predominated at 160-218 and 743-854. Breadth and depth of Spike-specific TCRs rose after two AZD1222 doses. Nearly half of spike-specific TCRs reportedly go after variant regions that carry no mutations.

This CDR3 is built from 15 residues. The germline V gene encodes CDR1 SNHLY and CDR2 FYNNEI. V was cut by 6 bases and J by 2 bases, with 14 bases left in between. As concerns this clone: Its target is unknown.

The assay was immunoSEQ multiplex PCR, and TCRdb's table has in-frame clones only and misses some. Among approximately 120,000 clones listed, roughly 90% were seen once. The TCR comes from an adult in good health. The starting material was peripheral blood, obtained on day 0 of AZD1222 vaccination. This chain links TRBV2 with TRBJ1-5; unclear D gene. The CDR3 DNA reads TGTGCCAGCAGAGGACGGCACCTGCGCAATCAGCCCCAGCATTTT. Encoded protein: CASRGRHLRNQPQHF.